This TCR beta chain was found in a study of shared clonotypes between healthy human individuals. For this clone: The same CDR3 arises from other DNA sequences in this sample as well.

Repertoires were generated with immunoSEQ multiplex PCR, while TCRdb's copy carries only in-frame clones and drops some. The sample includes 2,500,000 or so clones, around 93% of them seen just once. The ends lost 4 bases at V and 4 bases at J; junction bases unmatched: 5. Per the germline V gene, CDR1 is SGHRS and CDR2 is YFSETQ. This CDR3 comprises 15 residues. The sequence was collected from a man between 18 and 29 years old in good health. Some clones in this sample may be carry-over from other donors' samples. This chain links TRBV5-1 with TRBJ2-1; TRBD2 matches at 10 bases. Specimen: naive CD4+ T cells from PBMCs. Subset noted: CD45RA+ positively selected. This CDR3 is CASSPRTSGYNEQFF. The CDR3 bases are TGCGCCAGCAGCCCGAGGACTAGCGGATACAATGAGCAGTTCTTC.